These T cell receptor beta chains were read from a single sample in a study of T cell changes during pregnancy in multiple sclerosis. TCRdb keeps only in-frame clones here, not all; method: immunoSEQ multiplex PCR. The table shows some 97,000 clones, with 94% occurring only once. Sequences were derived from peripheral blood, sampled before pregnancy. The receptors were gathered from a female donor with multiple sclerosis, enrolled in a pregnancy study. The conserved cysteine and the conserved F or W are not part of the CDR3 here.

CDR3aa	v_gene	j_gene
ASSIQTGRSYGYT	TRBV19	TRBJ1-2
ASSQSVSSYEQY	TRBV4-1	TRBJ2-7
ASKAAGRSGYT	TRBV11-2	TRBJ1-2
ASSPVGQGTDTQY	TRBV6-6	TRBJ2-3
ATSWLAGLTDTQY	TRBV15	TRBJ2-3
ASGLVIGQGVGKLF	TRBV12-5	TRBJ1-4
AISSRLIYYEQY	TRBV10-3	TRBJ2-7
ASSLIPGREQF	TRBV7-3	TRBJ2-1
AISESTASGSRPQDTQY	TRBV10-3	TRBJ2-3
ASSVLGRAADNEQF	TRBV9	TRBJ2-1
SVGGSGITDTQY	TRBV29-1	TRBJ2-3